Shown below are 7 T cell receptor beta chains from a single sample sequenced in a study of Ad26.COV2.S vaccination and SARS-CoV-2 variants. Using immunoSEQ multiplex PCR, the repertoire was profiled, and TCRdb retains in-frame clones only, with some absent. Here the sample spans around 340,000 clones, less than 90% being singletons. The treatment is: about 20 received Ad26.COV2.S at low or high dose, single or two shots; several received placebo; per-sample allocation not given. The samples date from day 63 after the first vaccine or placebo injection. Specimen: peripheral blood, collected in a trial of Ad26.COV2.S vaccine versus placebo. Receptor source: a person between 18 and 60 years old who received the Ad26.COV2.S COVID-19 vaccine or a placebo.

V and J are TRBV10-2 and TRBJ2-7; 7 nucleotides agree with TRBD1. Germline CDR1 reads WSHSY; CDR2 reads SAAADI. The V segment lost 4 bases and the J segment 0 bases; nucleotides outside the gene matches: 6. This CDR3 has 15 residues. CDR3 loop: CASSGTGAPSYEQYF. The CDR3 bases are TGCGCCAGCAGTGGTACAGGGGCCCCCTCCTACGAGCAGTACTTC.

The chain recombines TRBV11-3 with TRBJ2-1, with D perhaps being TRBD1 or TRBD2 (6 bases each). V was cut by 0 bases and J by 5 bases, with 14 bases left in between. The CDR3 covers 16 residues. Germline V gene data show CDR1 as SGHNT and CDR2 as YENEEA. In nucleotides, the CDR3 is TGTGCCAGCAGCTTAGATGGGGGCGGGAATCACAATGAGCAGTTCTTC. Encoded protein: CASSLDGGGNHNEQFF.

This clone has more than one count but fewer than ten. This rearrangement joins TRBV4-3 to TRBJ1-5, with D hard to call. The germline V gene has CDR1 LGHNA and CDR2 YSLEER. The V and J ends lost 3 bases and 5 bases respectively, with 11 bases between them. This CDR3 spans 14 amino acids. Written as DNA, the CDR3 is TGCGCCAGCAGCCAGGGGAGTCGAGATCAGCCCCAGCATTTT. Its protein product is CASSQGSRDQPQHF.

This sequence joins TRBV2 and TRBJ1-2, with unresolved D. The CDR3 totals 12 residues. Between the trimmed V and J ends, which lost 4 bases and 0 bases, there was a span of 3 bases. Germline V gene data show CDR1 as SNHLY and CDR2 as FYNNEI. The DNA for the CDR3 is TGTGCCAGCAGTGCGGCTAACTATGGCTACACCTTC. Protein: CASSAANYGYTF.

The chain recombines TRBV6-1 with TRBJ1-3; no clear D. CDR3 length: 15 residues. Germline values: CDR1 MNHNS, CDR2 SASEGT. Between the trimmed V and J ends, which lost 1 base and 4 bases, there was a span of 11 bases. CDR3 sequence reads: CASSEVIPGGNTIYF. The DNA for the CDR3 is TGTGCCAGCAGTGAAGTTATACCGGGAGGAAACACCATATATTTT.

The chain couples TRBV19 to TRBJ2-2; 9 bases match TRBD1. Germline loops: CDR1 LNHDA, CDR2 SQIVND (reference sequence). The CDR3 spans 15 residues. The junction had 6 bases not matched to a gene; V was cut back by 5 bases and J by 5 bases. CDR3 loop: CASSPGQGRTGELFF. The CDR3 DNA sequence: TGTGCCAGTAGTCCCGGACAGGGGCGGACCGGGGAGCTGTTTTTT.

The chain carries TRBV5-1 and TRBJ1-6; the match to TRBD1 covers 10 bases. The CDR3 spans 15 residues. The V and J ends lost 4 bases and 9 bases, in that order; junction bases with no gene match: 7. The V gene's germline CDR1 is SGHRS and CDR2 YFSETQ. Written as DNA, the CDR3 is TGCGCCAGCAGCGAAGGACAGGGGGTGGCTTCACCCCTCCACTTT. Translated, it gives CASSEGQGVASPLHF. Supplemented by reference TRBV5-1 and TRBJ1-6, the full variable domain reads KAGVTQTPRYLIKTRGQQVTLSCSPISGHRSVSWYQQTPGQGLQFLFEYFSETQRNKGNFPGRFSGRQFSNSRSEMNVSTLELGDSALYLCASSEGQGVASPLHFGNGTRLTVT.